Listed below are T cell receptor beta chains from one sample, sequenced in a study of T cell responses to AZD1222 COVID-19 vaccine. Clones were read by immunoSEQ multiplex PCR, and TCRdb kept only the in-frame ones, dropping some. The sample yields roughly 150,000 clones, more than 85% seen once. The sample here was peripheral blood, taken on day 0 of AZD1222 vaccination. These receptors were obtained from an adult in good health. The conserved cysteine and the conserved F or W are not part of the CDR3 here. Rows may omit the clone size; those that give it use once, few, many or a size class.

j_call: TRBJ2-7
clone_size: -
v_call: TRBV10-3
cdr3_aa: ATNRGGYDYEQY

j_call: TRBJ2-5
clone_size: -
v_call: TRBV5-1
cdr3_aa: ARSRGGAQGETQY

j_call: TRBJ2-1
clone_size: -
v_call: TRBV6-5
cdr3_aa: ASSYLAGSDNEQF

j_call: TRBJ1-2
clone_size: -
v_call: TRBV20-1
cdr3_aa: SARDYHGYT

j_call: TRBJ2-1
clone_size: -
v_call: TRBV9
cdr3_aa: ASSVAEGASYNEQF

j_call: TRBJ1-5
clone_size: -
v_call: TRBV5-4
cdr3_aa: ASSPGRNNQPQH

j_call: TRBJ1-1
clone_size: -
v_call: TRBV3-1/TRBV3-2
cdr3_aa: ASSQSDGGNTEAF

j_call: TRBJ2-1
clone_size: -
v_call: TRBV15
cdr3_aa: ATSRGPYTYGVNEQF

j_call: TRBJ2-3
clone_size: few
v_call: TRBV6-1
cdr3_aa: ASSENGGTDTQY

j_call: TRBJ2-7
clone_size: -
v_call: TRBV5-1
cdr3_aa: ASSSVTNYEQY

j_call: TRBJ1-5
clone_size: -
v_call: TRBV3-1/TRBV3-2
cdr3_aa: ASSQTGRHGSNQPQH

j_call: TRBJ2-3
clone_size: -
v_call: TRBV6-2/TRBV6-3
cdr3_aa: ASSYRGELDTQY

j_call: TRBJ2-7
clone_size: -
v_call: TRBV7-6
cdr3_aa: ASSLALTRDTRFEQY

j_call: TRBJ2-1
clone_size: once
v_call: TRBV9
cdr3_aa: ASSPEDLPYNEQF

j_call: TRBJ1-2
clone_size: -
v_call: TRBV19
cdr3_aa: ASRSPESNYGYT

j_call: TRBJ1-2
clone_size: -
v_call: TRBV27
cdr3_aa: ASSSDRYGYT

j_call: TRBJ2-1
clone_size: -
v_call: TRBV7-8
cdr3_aa: ASSEKAGQGYNEQF

j_call: TRBJ1-5
clone_size: -
v_call: TRBV10-3
cdr3_aa: AISVRYSNQPQH

j_call: TRBJ1-1
clone_size: -
v_call: TRBV3-1/TRBV3-2
cdr3_aa: ASSQLQGVTEAF

j_call: TRBJ2-3
clone_size: -
v_call: TRBV28
cdr3_aa: ASNLRTAGLAGDTQY

j_call: TRBJ1-5
clone_size: -
v_call: TRBV4-2
cdr3_aa: ASSEAGAGQPQH

j_call: TRBJ2-7
clone_size: -
v_call: TRBV27
cdr3_aa: ASSLSGDEQY

j_call: TRBJ2-5
clone_size: -
v_call: TRBV3-1/TRBV3-2
cdr3_aa: ASSQYSGVRETQY

j_call: TRBJ2-2
clone_size: -
v_call: TRBV4-2
cdr3_aa: ASSQGLVGELF

j_call: TRBJ1-1
clone_size: -
v_call: TRBV11-3
cdr3_aa: ASSPRGQGAF

j_call: TRBJ2-2
clone_size: once
v_call: TRBV11-3
cdr3_aa: ASSLEPRGTGELF

j_call: TRBJ2-7
clone_size: -
v_call: TRBV5-1
cdr3_aa: ASSRGSGGITYGQY

j_call: TRBJ1-2
clone_size: -
v_call: TRBV28
cdr3_aa: ASSFGQGVYGYT

j_call: TRBJ1-5
clone_size: -
v_call: TRBV21-1
cdr3_aa: ARRGHQPQH

j_call: TRBJ1-1
clone_size: -
v_call: TRBV27
cdr3_aa: ASSLSGAGNTEAF

j_call: TRBJ2-1
clone_size: -
v_call: TRBV13
cdr3_aa: ASSLPGLAPHEQF

j_call: TRBJ1-6
clone_size: -
v_call: TRBV9
cdr3_aa: ASSSGVRSSPLH

j_call: TRBJ1-3
clone_size: -
v_call: TRBV10-3
cdr3_aa: AIETGSGNTIY

j_call: TRBJ1-2
clone_size: -
v_call: TRBV19
cdr3_aa: ASSIRRGNGYT

j_call: TRBJ1-2
clone_size: -
v_call: TRBV12-3/TRBV12-4
cdr3_aa: ASSHRSSGYT

j_call: TRBJ1-6
clone_size: -
v_call: TRBV18
cdr3_aa: ASSPRDRGHSPLH

j_call: TRBJ2-1
clone_size: -
v_call: TRBV7-9
cdr3_aa: ASSLGQGDYNEQF

j_call: TRBJ1-2
clone_size: -
v_call: TRBV10-3
cdr3_aa: AISESTGDPYGYT

j_call: TRBJ2-2
clone_size: once
v_call: TRBV6-5
cdr3_aa: ASNDQQRPGELF

j_call: TRBJ1-2
clone_size: once
v_call: TRBV4-1
cdr3_aa: ASSQNRDLGGYT

j_call: TRBJ2-2
clone_size: -
v_call: TRBV7-7
cdr3_aa: ASSLGGTGNTGELF

j_call: TRBJ1-6
clone_size: -
v_call: TRBV25-1
cdr3_aa: ASSELSGQGHNSPLH

j_call: TRBJ1-6
clone_size: -
v_call: TRBV5-1
cdr3_aa: ASSLGQLGGPLH

j_call: TRBJ2-1
clone_size: few
v_call: TRBV6-2/TRBV6-3
cdr3_aa: ASSLTDRSYNEQF

j_call: TRBJ1-2
clone_size: few
v_call: TRBV12-5
cdr3_aa: ASGREAGSLYGYT

j_call: TRBJ1-5
clone_size: few
v_call: TRBV19
cdr3_aa: ASSQRGNQPQH

j_call: TRBJ2-3
clone_size: -
v_call: TRBV7-6
cdr3_aa: ASSSSPRLAADTQY

j_call: TRBJ2-1
clone_size: -
v_call: TRBV7-6
cdr3_aa: ASSLGAGQGPYNEQF

j_call: TRBJ1-1
clone_size: -
v_call: TRBV24-1
cdr3_aa: ATSDSSGWGEAF

j_call: TRBJ1-1
clone_size: -
v_call: TRBV6-5
cdr3_aa: ASSSTVNTEAF

j_call: TRBJ1-2
clone_size: -
v_call: TRBV30
cdr3_aa: AWSPGGYT

j_call: TRBJ1-2
clone_size: -
v_call: TRBV24-1
cdr3_aa: ATSERTGDYGYT